This passage covers 17 T cell receptor beta chains from one sample sequenced in a study of cytotoxic CD8 clonotypes in ibrutinib-treated CLL (TCRdb year 2021). The meaning of the sample's time point label: approximately 11 months on ibrutinib. Libraries were constructed by the immunoSEQ multiplex PCR assay. The immuneACCESS repertoire file appears here via TCRdb, limited to in-frame rearrangements. These files lack a portion of the clones; in checked studies, under half of the deficit traces to unresolved V genes, and the cause of the others is not known. A total of 120,000 to 150,000 clones appear in this sample, 91% of them only once. The ten largest make up 9.5% to 14% of the sample. The starting material was PBMCs, obtained after 12 months of ibrutinib treatment. These receptors all come from a human donor with chronic lymphocytic leukemia.

The chain employs TRBV27 and TRBJ2-2; TRBD2 matches 12 bases. Germline V gives CDR1 MNHEY, CDR2 SMNVEV (reference sequence). The CDR3 has 16 amino acids. The V and J ends lost 5 bases and 6 bases, in that order; junction bases with no gene match: 7. The CDR3 region has the DNA TGTGCCAGCAGTAGGACTAGCGGGACATGGGCCGGGGAGCTGTTTTTT. Residues: CASSRTSGTWAGELFF.

The V and J genes are TRBV4-3 and TRBJ2-4, with D hard to call. Per germline, CDR1 LGHNA and CDR2 YSLEER. V was pared by 0 bases and J by 0 bases, with 6 bases between. The CDR3 totals 15 residues. CDR3 nucleotide sequence: TGCGCCAGCAGCCAAGATCGACTAGCCAAAAACATTCAGTACTTC. This translates into CASSQDRLAKNIQYF.

This chain links TRBV9 with TRBJ2-1; TRBD2 matches at 13 bases. V gave up 0 bases and J gave up 9 bases; unmatched junction bases: 6. Looked up from germline, CDR1 is SGDLS and CDR2 is YYNGEE. CDR3 length: 16 residues. DNA for the CDR3: TGTGCCAGCAGCGTAGCTGGACTAGCGGGAGACCTTGAGCAGTTCTTC. It specifies CASSVAGLAGDLEQFF.

The gene calls are TRBV6-5 and TRBJ2-7, with unresolved D. From germline, CDR1 is MNHEY and CDR2 SVGAGI. The CDR3 contains 15 residues. Deletions cut 0 bases from V and 7 bases from J, with 16 bases between. The chain's CDR3 is CASSYSSSAPLEQYF. The CDR3 nucleotides read TGTGCCAGCAGTTACTCGAGTTCGGCCCCCCTGGAGCAGTACTTC.

This clone occurred a few times. This chain's CDR3 is CASSFGGSTNQPQHF. CDR3 sequence (DNA): TGTGCCAGCAGTTTCGGGGGGAGCACGAATCAGCCCCAGCATTTT. The chain recombines TRBV28 with TRBJ1-5; D is possibly TRBD1 (5 bases). Germline V lookup: CDR1 MDHEN, CDR2 SYDVKM. CDR3 length equals 15 residues. Deletions cut 3 bases from V and 4 bases from J, with 13 bases between.

V usage is TRBV5-6 and J usage is TRBJ1-3; D is unresolved. The CDR3 totals 13 residues. Germline values: CDR1 SGHDT, CDR2 YYEEEE. The V gene lost 4 bases and the J gene lost 6 bases, with 11 bases spanning the gap. CDR3 region: CASSRIGPNTIYF. CDR3 coding DNA: TGTGCCAGCAGCCGAATTGGGCCAAACACCATATATTTT.

V usage is TRBV5-8 and J usage is TRBJ2-2, with 9 bases aligning to TRBD1. Germline V gene lookup returns CDR1 SGHTS and CDR2 YDEGEE. The CDR3 loop spans 15 amino acids. V gave up 4 bases and J gave up 7 bases; unmatched junction bases: 8. The CDR3 nucleotides are TGTGCCAGCAGCACCCGGGACAGGGTGATCGGGGAGCTGTTTTTT. The encoded protein is CASSTRDRVIGELFF.

This sequence joins TRBV6-6 and TRBJ2-1; 9 nucleotides agree with TRBD2. Per the germline V gene, CDR1 is MNHNY and CDR2 is SVGAGI (reference sequence). The CDR3 contains 14 residues. V lost 4 bases, J lost 4 bases, and 2 bases stayed unmatched. The CDR3 DNA reads TGTGCCAGCAGTTCGACTAGCGGATACAATGAGCAGTTCTTC. It specifies CASSSTSGYNEQFF.

This rearrangement joins TRBV10-3 to TRBJ2-3, with TRBD2 as a possible D gene (5 bases). Germline V gene data show CDR1 as ENHRY and CDR2 as SYGVKD. This CDR3 has 15 residues. V was clipped by 3 bases and J by 1 base, with 11 bases between them. Here the CDR3 reads CAISDGGSGTDTQYF. The DNA for the CDR3 is TGTGCCATCAGTGATGGTGGGAGCGGCACAGATACGCAGTATTTT.

V gene TRBV19 combines with J gene TRBJ2-2; a weak D match, TRBD2 (5 bases). The V end lost 4 bases, the J end lost 5 bases, and 14 bases lay between the germline ends. This CDR3 is 15 amino acids long. Germline V gene sequence: CDR1 LNHDA, CDR2 SQIVND (reference sequence). CDR3 sequence: CASSSFFRGTGELFF. DNA for the CDR3: TGTGCCAGTAGTAGCTTCTTTCGAGGGACCGGGGAGCTGTTTTTT.

V usage is TRBV6-5 and J usage is TRBJ1-5; D gene ambiguous. This CDR3 region has 15 residues. Germline V gene data show CDR1 as MNHEY and CDR2 as SVGAGI. V lost 6 bases to trimming and J lost 0 bases, with 12 bases between them. The CDR3 loop reads CASSPGLYSNQPQHF. DNA of the CDR3: TGTGCCAGCAGCCCCGGGCTGTATAGCAATCAGCCCCAGCATTTT.

The chain couples TRBV28 to TRBJ2-1; TRBD2 agrees at 11 bases. This CDR3 region has 15 residues. Germline V lookup: CDR1 MDHEN, CDR2 SYDVKM. V was clipped by 6 bases and J by 6 bases; unmatched bases: 7. This CDR3 reads CASRRTSGRFNEQFF. For the CDR3, the DNA is TGTGCCAGCAGACGAACTAGCGGGAGATTCAATGAGCAGTTCTTC.

The chain recombines TRBV7-9 with TRBJ1-4; 11 bases are a match to TRBD1. The germline CDR1 and CDR2 sequences are SEHNR and FQNEAQ (reference sequence). This CDR3 is built from 17 residues. The junction had 9 bases not matched to a gene; V was cut back by 1 base and J by 8 bases. CDR3 nucleotide sequence: TGTGCCAGCAGCTTAGGGGAAGGGACAGGGGGACTAGAAAAACTGTTTTTT. Translated: CASSLGEGTGGLEKLFF.

The chain employs TRBV27 and TRBJ1-5; the D is unclear. The CDR3 spans 14 residues. V was clipped by 6 bases and J by 1 base, with 10 bases between them. Germline V gene data show CDR1 as MNHEY and CDR2 as SMNVEV (reference sequence). The CDR3 DNA reads TGTGCCAGCAGATCCGACGGGAGCAATCAGCCCCAGCATTTT. It encodes CASRSDGSNQPQHF.

This clone was counted a few times. The chain employs TRBV28 and TRBJ1-4; D is uncertain. This CDR3 comprises 16 residues. V lost 6 bases and J 6 bases, leaving 20 bases between the germline ends. The germline V gene encodes CDR1 MDHEN and CDR2 SYDVKM. CDR3 loop: CASRGTLGRVDEKLFF. As DNA, the CDR3 is TGTGCCAGCAGGGGAACTCTCGGACGGGTGGATGAAAAACTGTTTTTT.

V is TRBV28 and J is TRBJ2-3; TRBD1 agrees at 7 bases. The V gene end was trimmed by 6 bases and the J gene end by 3 bases; junction bases not matched to a gene: 3. The CDR3 has 13 amino acids. Germline values: CDR1 MDHEN, CDR2 SYDVKM. The CDR3 is CASSNRGTDTQYF. CDR3 in DNA: TGTGCCAGCAGCAACAGGGGAACAGATACGCAGTATTTT.

The chain combines TRBV7-3 with TRBJ2-1; 11 positions agree with TRBD2. Germline V gene data show CDR1 as SGHTA and CDR2 as FQGTGA. The CDR3 sequence is 16 residues long. J was trimmed by 3 bases and V by 4 bases; bases with no gene match: 5. The CDR3 DNA follows: TGTGCCAGCAGCTACCCCGGGACTAGCGGCTACAATGAGCAGTTCTTC. As protein: CASSYPGTSGYNEQFF.